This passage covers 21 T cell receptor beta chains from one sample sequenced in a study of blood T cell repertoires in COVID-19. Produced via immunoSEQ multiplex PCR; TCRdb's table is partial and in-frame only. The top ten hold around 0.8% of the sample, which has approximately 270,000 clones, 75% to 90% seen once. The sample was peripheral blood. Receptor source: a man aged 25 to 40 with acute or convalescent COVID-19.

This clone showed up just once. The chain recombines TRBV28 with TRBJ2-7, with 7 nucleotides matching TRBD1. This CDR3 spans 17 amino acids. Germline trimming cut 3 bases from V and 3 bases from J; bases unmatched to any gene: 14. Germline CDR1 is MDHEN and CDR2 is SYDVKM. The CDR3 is CASSFPLTLGQSYEQYF. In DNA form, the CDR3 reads TGTGCCAGCAGTTTCCCTCTGACCTTGGGACAGAGCTACGAGCAGTACTTC.

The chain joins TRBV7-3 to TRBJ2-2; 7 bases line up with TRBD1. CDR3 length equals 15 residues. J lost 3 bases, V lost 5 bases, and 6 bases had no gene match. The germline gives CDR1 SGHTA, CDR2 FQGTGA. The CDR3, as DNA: TGTGCCAGCAGCGGTCAAACAGGGGACACCGGGGAGCTGTTTTTT. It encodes CASSGQTGDTGELFF.

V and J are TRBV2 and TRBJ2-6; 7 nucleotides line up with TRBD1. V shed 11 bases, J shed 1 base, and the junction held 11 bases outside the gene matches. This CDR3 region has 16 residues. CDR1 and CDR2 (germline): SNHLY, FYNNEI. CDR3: CASTYRGNSGANVLTF. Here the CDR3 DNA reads TGTGCCTCGACTTACAGGGGCAATTCTGGGGCCAACGTCCTGACTTTC.

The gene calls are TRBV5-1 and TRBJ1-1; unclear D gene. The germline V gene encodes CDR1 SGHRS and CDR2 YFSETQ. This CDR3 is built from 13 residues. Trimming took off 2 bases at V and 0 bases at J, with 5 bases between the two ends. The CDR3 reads CASSFAVNTEAFF. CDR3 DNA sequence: TGCGCCAGCAGCTTTGCAGTGAACACTGAAGCTTTCTTT.

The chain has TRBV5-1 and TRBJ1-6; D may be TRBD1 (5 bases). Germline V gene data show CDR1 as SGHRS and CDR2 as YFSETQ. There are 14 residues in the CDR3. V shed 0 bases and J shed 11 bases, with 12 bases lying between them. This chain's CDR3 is CASSLAGREAPLHF. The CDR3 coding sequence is TGCGCCAGCAGCTTGGCCGGCAGGGAGGCACCCCTCCACTTT.

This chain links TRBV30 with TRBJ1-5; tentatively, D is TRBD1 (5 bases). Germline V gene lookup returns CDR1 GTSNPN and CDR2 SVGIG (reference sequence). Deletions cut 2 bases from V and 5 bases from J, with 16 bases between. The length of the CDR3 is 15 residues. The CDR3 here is CAWSWGVGGYQPQHF. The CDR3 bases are TGTGCCTGGAGTTGGGGCGTAGGTGGATATCAGCCCCAGCATTTT.

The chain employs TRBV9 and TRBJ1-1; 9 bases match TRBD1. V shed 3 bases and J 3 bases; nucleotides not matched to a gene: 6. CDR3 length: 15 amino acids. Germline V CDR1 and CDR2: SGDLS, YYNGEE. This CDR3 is CASSAGDRDHTEAFF. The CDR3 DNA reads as TGTGCCAGCAGCGCGGGGGACAGGGACCACACTGAAGCTTTCTTT.

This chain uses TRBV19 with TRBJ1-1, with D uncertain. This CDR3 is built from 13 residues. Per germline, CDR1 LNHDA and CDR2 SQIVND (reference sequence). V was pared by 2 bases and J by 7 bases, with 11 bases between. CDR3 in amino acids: CASSIFVMSEAFF. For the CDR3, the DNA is TGTGCCAGTAGTATATTCGTGATGAGTGAAGCTTTCTTT.

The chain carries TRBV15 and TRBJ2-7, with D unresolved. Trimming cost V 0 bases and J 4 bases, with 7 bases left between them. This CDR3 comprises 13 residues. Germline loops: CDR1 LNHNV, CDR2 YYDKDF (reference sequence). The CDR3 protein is CATSRDLGYEQYF. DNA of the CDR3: TGTGCCACCAGCAGAGATCTCGGGTACGAGCAGTACTTC.

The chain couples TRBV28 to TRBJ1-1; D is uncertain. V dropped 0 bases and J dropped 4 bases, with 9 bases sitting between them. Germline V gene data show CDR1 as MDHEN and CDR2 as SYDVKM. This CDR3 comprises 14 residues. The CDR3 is CASSLWGEGTEAFF. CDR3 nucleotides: TGTGCCAGCAGTTTATGGGGTGAGGGCACTGAAGCTTTCTTT.

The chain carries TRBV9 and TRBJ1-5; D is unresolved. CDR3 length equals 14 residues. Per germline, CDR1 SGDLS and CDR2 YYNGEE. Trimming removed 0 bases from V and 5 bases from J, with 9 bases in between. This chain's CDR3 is CASSVEGGDQPQHF. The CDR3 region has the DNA TGTGCCAGCAGCGTAGAGGGCGGGGATCAGCCCCAGCATTTT.

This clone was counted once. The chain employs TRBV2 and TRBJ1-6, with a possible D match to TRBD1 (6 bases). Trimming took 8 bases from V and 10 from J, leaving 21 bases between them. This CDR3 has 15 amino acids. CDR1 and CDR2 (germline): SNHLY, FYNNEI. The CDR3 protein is CASALGGGFFSPLHF. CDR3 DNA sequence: TGTGCCAGCGCCCTGGGGGGGGGCTTTTTCTCACCCCTCCACTTT.

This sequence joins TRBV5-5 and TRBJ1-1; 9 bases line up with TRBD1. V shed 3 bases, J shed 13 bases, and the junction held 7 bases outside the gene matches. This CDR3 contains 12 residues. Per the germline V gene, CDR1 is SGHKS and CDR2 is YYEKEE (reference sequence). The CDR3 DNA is TGTGCCAGCAGCTACCGGACAGGGGTGGATTTCTTT. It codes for CASSYRTGVDFF. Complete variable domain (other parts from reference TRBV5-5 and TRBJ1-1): DAGVTQSPTHLIKTRGQQVTLRCSPISGHKSVSWYQQVLGQGPQFIFQYYEKEERGRGNFPDRFSARQFPNYSSELNVNALLLGDSALYLCASSYRTGVDFFGQGTRLTVV.

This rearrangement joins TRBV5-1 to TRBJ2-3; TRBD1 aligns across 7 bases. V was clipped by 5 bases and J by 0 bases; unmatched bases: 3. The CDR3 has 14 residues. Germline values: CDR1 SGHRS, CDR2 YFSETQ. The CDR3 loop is CASRQGSSTDTQYF. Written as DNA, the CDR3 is TGCGCCAGCAGACAGGGGAGTAGCACAGATACGCAGTATTTT.

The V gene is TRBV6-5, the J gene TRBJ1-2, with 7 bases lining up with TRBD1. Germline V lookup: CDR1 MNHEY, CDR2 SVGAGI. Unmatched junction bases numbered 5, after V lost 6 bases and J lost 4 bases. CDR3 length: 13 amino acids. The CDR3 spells CASRTGFGYGYTF. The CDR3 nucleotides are TGTGCCAGCAGGACAGGGTTTGGCTATGGCTACACCTTC.

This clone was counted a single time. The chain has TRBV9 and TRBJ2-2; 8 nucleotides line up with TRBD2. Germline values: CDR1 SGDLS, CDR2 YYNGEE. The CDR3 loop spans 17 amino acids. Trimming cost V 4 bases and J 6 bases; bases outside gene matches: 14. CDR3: CASSPQGSGSLAGELFF. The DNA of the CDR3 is TGTGCCAGCAGCCCGCAGGGGAGCGGGAGTTTGGCCGGGGAGCTGTTTTTT.

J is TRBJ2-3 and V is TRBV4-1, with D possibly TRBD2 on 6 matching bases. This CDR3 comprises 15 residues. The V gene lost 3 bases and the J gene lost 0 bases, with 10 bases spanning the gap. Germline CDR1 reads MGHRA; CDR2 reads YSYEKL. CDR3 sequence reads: CASSHGSISTDTQYF. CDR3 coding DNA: TGCGCCAGCAGCCACGGGAGCATTAGCACAGATACGCAGTATTTT.

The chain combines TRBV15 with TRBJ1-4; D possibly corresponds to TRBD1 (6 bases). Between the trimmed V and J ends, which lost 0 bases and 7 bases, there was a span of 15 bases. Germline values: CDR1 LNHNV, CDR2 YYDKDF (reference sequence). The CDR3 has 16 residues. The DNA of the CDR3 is TGTGCCACCAGCAGAGACGTTCCCACAGGGAGTGAAAAACTGTTTTTT. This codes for CATSRDVPTGSEKLFF.

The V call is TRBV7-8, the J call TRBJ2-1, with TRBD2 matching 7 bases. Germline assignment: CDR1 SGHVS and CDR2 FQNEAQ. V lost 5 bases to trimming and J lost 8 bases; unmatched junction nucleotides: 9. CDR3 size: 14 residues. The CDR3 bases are TGTGCCAGCAGCGGATCCGGGACTAATTATGAGCAGTTCTTC. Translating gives CASSGSGTNYEQFF.

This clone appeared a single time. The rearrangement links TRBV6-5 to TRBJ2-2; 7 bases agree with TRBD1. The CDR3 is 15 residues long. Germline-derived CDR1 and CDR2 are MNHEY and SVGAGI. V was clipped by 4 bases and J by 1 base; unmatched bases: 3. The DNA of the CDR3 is TGTGCCAGCAGTTCCGGGACAGTGAACACCGGGGAGCTGTTTTTT. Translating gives CASSSGTVNTGELFF.

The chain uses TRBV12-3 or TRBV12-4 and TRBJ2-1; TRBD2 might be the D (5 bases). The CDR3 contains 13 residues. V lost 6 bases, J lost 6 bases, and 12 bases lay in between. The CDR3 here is CASSGGPTNEQFF. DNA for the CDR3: TGTGCCAGCAGCGGAGGACCAACCAATGAGCAGTTCTTC.